This T cell receptor beta chain was documented in a study of CD8 T cells in ankylosing spondylitis. Study findings and constraints: Existing reports had already noted some motif variants in reactive arthritis synovial fluid and blood. Seemingly characteristic of ankylosing spondylitis blood was a TCR beta motif consisting of about 8 highly homologous variants. Disease-linked clones, CD8+, were relatively rare in peripheral blood. Matched ankylosing spondylitis synovial fluid reportedly contained a significantly enriched population of disease-linked clones.

Quantitative 5'-RACE was performed with molecular barcodes, and it yielded the TCR beta libraries. TCRdb used MiXCR to reprocess the 5' RACE reads, holding one entry per CDR3 protein. The table lists over 600,000 distinct CDR3 sequences, under 20% of them singletons. This clonotype was counted only a few times. Its antigen is currently unknown. The sequenced material came from blood, either unsorted or a sorted T cell fraction (not recorded which). The TCR comes from a male donor with ankylosing spondylitis.

CDR3 amino acids: CSATFSTSPYNEQFF. The CDR3 nucleotides are TGCAGTGCTACCTTTTCGACTAGCCCTTACAATGAGCAGTTCTTC. The chain employs TRBV20-1 and TRBJ2-1, with 7 bases fitting TRBD2. The V gene end was trimmed by 4 bases and the J gene end by 4 bases; junction bases not matched to a gene: 10. There are 15 residues in the CDR3. CDR1 is DFQATT, CDR2 SNEGSKA, per germline (reference sequence).